The 9 T cell receptor beta chains below were found in one sample sequenced in a study of T cells after yellow fever vaccination (dated by TCRdb to the late 2010s). The library was made by 5' RACE. Sequencing was carried out with an Illumina NovaSeq 6000. TCRdb trimmed the raw reads at Q25, called clones with MiXCR and kept productive beta chains. When rows share a CDR3 protein, they turn into one entry using the most common DNA and genes. In all, the sample holds about 320,000 distinct CDR3 sequences, and around 4.3% of those were seen once. Of the sample, 15% to 20% is held by the ten largest clones. The treatment or condition label here, explained by the study, means: live attenuated yellow fever vaccine strain. Here the sequenced sample was PBMCs, taken 15 days after the yellow fever booster vaccination. The receptors stem from a man between 18 and 35 years old who received the YFV17D yellow fever vaccine.

The rearrangement joins TRBV19 to TRBJ1-2; 11 bases line up with TRBD1. Unmatched junction bases numbered 5, after V lost 4 bases and J lost 4 bases. The CDR3 loop spans 15 amino acids. Germline V gives CDR1 LNHDA, CDR2 SQIVND (reference sequence). The CDR3 coding sequence is TGTGCCAGTAGTACCCCGGGACAGGGGGTCTATGGCTACACCTTC. It yields the protein CASSTPGQGVYGYTF.

This clonotype was observed once. This may stem from a read error, because a much larger clone lies one nucleotide away. The chain links TRBV28 to TRBJ2-5, with 7 bases aligning to TRBD2. Germline V gene sequence: CDR1 MDHEN, CDR2 SYDVKM. This CDR3 is 16 amino acids long. The CDR3 coding sequence is TGTGCCAGCTGTTTTTTTCTTCGGGGGGTCGGGGAGACCCAGTACTTC. Translation: CASCFFLRGVGETQYF.

The sample holds many counts of this clonotype. V is TRBV11-2 and J is TRBJ2-3; no definite D call. The V gene lost 6 bases and the J gene lost 4 bases, with 8 bases spanning the gap. In germline, CDR1 is SGHAT, CDR2 FQNNGV. CDR3 length: 12 residues. DNA of the CDR3: TGTGCCAGCAGTCCCCAGGCAGATACGCAGTATTTT. This encodes CASSPQADTQYF.

The V gene is TRBV6-5, the J gene TRBJ1-3; D is unclear. This CDR3 comprises 15 residues. Trimming shortened V by 2 bases and J by 3 bases, and 11 bases separated the two germline ends. Germline lookup yields CDR1 MNHEY and CDR2 SVGAGI. The CDR3, as DNA: TGTGCCAGCAGTTACACCCGGACTGGTGGAAACACCATATATTTT. Its translation: CASSYTRTGGNTIYF.

Only a few counts were recorded for this clonotype. The chain is built from TRBV7-2 and TRBJ2-7; D is unclear. V lost 5 bases, J lost 0 bases, and 17 bases lay in between. CDR3 length: 16 residues. CDR1 and CDR2 (germline): SGHTA, FQGNSA. Written as DNA, the CDR3 is TGTGCCAGCAGCCTAGGCCCCCGGTCATCCTCCTACGAGCAGTACTTC. This gives the protein CASSLGPRSSSYEQYF.

This clonotype has more than one count but fewer than ten. A much larger clone lies one base from this, so it may be a read error. This rearrangement joins TRBV7-3 to TRBJ2-5, with TRBD2 identical over 7 bases. The CDR3 runs 13 residues. Germline-derived CDR1 and CDR2 are SGHTA and FQGTGA. Germline trimming cut 2 bases from V and 5 bases from J; bases unmatched to any gene: 2. CDR3 sequence reads: CASSLDGGETQYF. The CDR3 DNA sequence: TGTGCCAGCAGCTTAGACGGGGGGGAGACCCAGTACTTC.

The chain joins TRBV7-2 to TRBJ2-6; a possible D gene is TRBD2 (5 bases). CDR3 length equals 17 residues. Germline lookup yields CDR1 SGHTA and CDR2 FQGNSA. Trimming took 5 bases from V and 4 from J, leaving 18 bases between them. DNA for the CDR3: TGTGCCAGCAGCCCCCCCGTGAGGGCGGGCGGGGCCAACGTCCTGACTTTC. Amino acids: CASSPPVRAGGANVLTF.

This clonotype occurred many times. This rearrangement joins TRBV3-1 to TRBJ1-2; D ambiguous. Trimming removed 2 bases from V and 2 bases from J, with 3 bases in between. The CDR3 contains 12 residues. Per germline, CDR1 LGHDT and CDR2 YNNKEL (reference sequence). This CDR3 is CASSQYNYGYTF. In nucleotides, the CDR3 is TGTGCCAGCAGCCAATACAACTATGGCTACACCTTC. The full variable domain, its missing parts supplied by reference TRBV3-1 and TRBJ1-2, is DTAVSQTPKYLVTQMGNDKSIKCEQNLGHDTMYWYKQDSKKFLKIMFSYNNKELIINETVPNRFSPKSPDKAHLNLHINSLELGDSAVYFCASSQYNYGYTFGSGTRLTVV.

This clonotype was counted at least ten times. The chain has TRBV3-1 and TRBJ1-2, with TRBD1 matching over 7 bases. Germline CDR1 LGHDT, CDR2 YNNKEL (reference sequence). This CDR3 has 16 amino acids. V gave up 4 bases and J gave up 0 bases; unmatched junction bases: 8. The CDR3 loop is CASSPLTGTANYGYTF. DNA of the CDR3: TGTGCCAGCAGCCCCCTAACCGGGACAGCTAACTATGGCTACACCTTC. Complete variable domain (other parts from reference TRBV3-1 and TRBJ1-2): DTAVSQTPKYLVTQMGNDKSIKCEQNLGHDTMYWYKQDSKKFLKIMFSYNNKELIINETVPNRFSPKSPDKAHLNLHINSLELGDSAVYFCASSPLTGTANYGYTFGSGTRLTVV.